The clone carrying this TCR beta chain was seen a few times. The sample belongs to a study of control samples from healthy donors and cancer patients. This table comes from immunoSEQ multiplex PCR, and its TCRdb copy is limited to in-frame clones, with some not included. In the table there are around 200,000 clones, around 94% of which are singletons. The sequence was obtained from a man aged 45 to 65 in good health. The sequencing sample was made of blood.

The CDR3 DNA reads as TGTGCCAGCAGCCCGTCTTGGGGGGGGTTTAGCGAGCAGTACTTC. As protein: CASSPSWGGFSEQYF. This rearrangement joins TRBV3-1 (or the pseudogene TRBV3-2) to TRBJ2-7, with 7 bases lining up with TRBD2. Germline loops: CDR1 LGHDT, CDR2 YNNKEL (reference sequence). The CDR3 loop spans 15 amino acids. With 4 bases clipped from V and 6 bases from J, the junction kept 12 bases outside the gene matches.